Presented here are 21 T cell receptor beta chains from one specimen sequenced in a study of siplizumab effects on memory and regulatory T cells. TCRdb's table, derived via immunoSEQ multiplex PCR, lists solely in-frame clones and lacks some. The sample records around 110,000 clones, approximately 94% being singletons. Sequencing used non-Treg CD4+ T cells sorted from blood. The source of these receptors is a human donor in good health.

The chain is built from TRBV7-2 and TRBJ2-4, with D perhaps TRBD1 (6 bases). Per germline, CDR1 SGHTA and CDR2 FQGNSA. The CDR3 runs to 13 residues. Trimming stripped 8 bases from V and 4 bases from J, with 12 bases between. Written as DNA, the CDR3 is TGTGCCAGCGGGGGCAGGGGTAAAAACATTCAGTACTTC. It yields the protein CASGGRGKNIQYF.

The chain recombines TRBV5-1 with TRBJ1-3; TRBD1 matches at 7 bases. The CDR3 loop spans 15 amino acids. Germline CDR1 and CDR2: SGHRS and YFSETQ. With V trimmed by 2 bases and J by 6 bases, 8 bases remained unmatched. The CDR3 DNA follows: TGCGCCAGCAGCTTACAAGGGGGCGGCGAAAACACCATATATTTT. It specifies CASSLQGGGENTIYF.

The CDR3 sequence: CASRIAARANYGYTF. In nucleotides, the CDR3 is TGTGCCAGTAGGATCGCCGCCAGGGCAAACTATGGCTACACCTTC. The gene calls are TRBV19 and TRBJ1-2; tentatively, D is TRBD1 (5 bases). The V end was cut by 6 bases, the J end by 2 bases, with 16 bases between. CDR3 length equals 15 residues. The germline V gene has CDR1 LNHDA and CDR2 SQIVND (reference sequence).

CDR3 amino acids: CASSLTRDSYTEAFF. The CDR3 coding sequence is TGTGCCAGCAGCTTAACCCGAGACAGCTACACTGAAGCTTTCTTT. The chain links TRBV11-2 to TRBJ1-1; weak D call: TRBD1 (5 bases). Trimming cost V 2 bases and J 3 bases, with 13 bases left between them. Per the germline V gene, CDR1 is SGHAT and CDR2 is FQNNGV. The CDR3 consists of 15 residues.

The chain uses TRBV5-1 and TRBJ2-1; 11 bases fit TRBD2. The V segment lost 4 bases and the J segment 6 bases; nucleotides outside the gene matches: 9. Germline V CDR1 and CDR2: SGHRS, YFSETQ. The CDR3 extends over 16 amino acids. CDR3 nucleotide sequence: TGCGCCAGCAGCCAAAAACTAGCGGGAGTTCTCAATGAGCAGTTCTTC. Translating it yields CASSQKLAGVLNEQFF.

The rearrangement uses TRBV5-1 and TRBJ2-3, with TRBD2 matching over 8 bases. J gave up 4 bases and V 1 base, and 5 bases lay outside the gene matches. The CDR3 length is 15 residues. Germline CDR1 and CDR2: SGHRS and YFSETQ. CDR3 residues: CASSLRGGKADTQYF. In DNA, the CDR3 is TGCGCCAGCAGCTTGCGGGGGGGCAAGGCAGATACGCAGTATTTT.

The J gene is TRBJ1-2, the V gene TRBV11-2; TRBD1 might be the D (5 bases). The ends were cut back, 0 bases at V and 2 bases at J, with 7 bases in the middle. The CDR3 has 14 amino acids. Germline values: CDR1 SGHAT, CDR2 FQNNGV. The CDR3 DNA reads TGTGCCAGCAGCTTAGAACGGGGGAACTATGGCTACACCTTC. It encodes CASSLERGNYGYTF.

The chain carries TRBV9 and TRBJ2-3; D is uncertain. Trimming left V 0 bases short and J 2 bases short, with 4 bases between. Germline CDR1 SGDLS, CDR2 YYNGEE. This CDR3 is built from 13 residues. CDR3 nucleotide sequence: TGTGCCAGCAGCGTAGTAACCACAGATACGCAGTATTTT. Amino acid sequence: CASSVVTTDTQYF.

The genes are TRBV29-1 and TRBJ1-5, with TRBD1 matching 7 bases. Looked up from germline, CDR1 is SQVTM and CDR2 is ANQGSEA. The CDR3 is made up of 13 amino acids. The trim removed 4 bases at V and 4 bases at J, leaving 4 bases unmatched. CDR3 residues: CSVVVQGNQPQHF. The CDR3 DNA reads TGCAGCGTTGTCGTACAGGGGAATCAGCCCCAGCATTTT.

As for this clone: An end of the junction differs from the germline gene, which may be a read error. CDR3 DNA sequence: TGTGCCAGCAGCTCGACAGGGAGCAGAGATACGCAGTATTTT. Its translation is CASSSTGSRDTQYF. The chain links TRBV7-3 to TRBJ2-3; the match to TRBD1 covers 7 bases. CDR3 length equals 14 residues. Germline V gene sequence: CDR1 SGHTA, CDR2 FQGTGA.

The chain joins TRBV5-1 to TRBJ1-5, with D perhaps matching TRBD1 (6 bases). The CDR3 loop spans 15 amino acids. The V and J ends lost 0 bases and 5 bases respectively, with 12 bases between them. The germline V gene has CDR1 SGHRS and CDR2 YFSETQ. The CDR3 is CASSLDGGNYQPQHF. The CDR3 nucleotides read TGCGCCAGCAGCTTGGACGGGGGCAACTATCAGCCCCAGCATTTT.

The CDR3 DNA reads TGTGCCTGGAGTGCCGGGACCTACGAGCAGTACTTC. Translation: CAWSAGTYEQYF. The V and J genes are TRBV30 and TRBJ2-7, with D possibly being TRBD2 (5 bases). This CDR3 has 12 residues. Trimming took 1 base from V and 2 from J, leaving 6 bases between them. The germline V gene encodes CDR1 GTSNPN and CDR2 SVGIG (reference sequence).

The chain carries TRBV11-2 and TRBJ2-2; D gene ambiguous. CDR1 is SGHAT, CDR2 FQNNGV, per germline. This CDR3 spans 15 amino acids. Trimming removed 1 base at V and 4 bases at J, with 10 bases between. The CDR3 reads CASSLVRQFTGELFF. CDR3 nucleotide sequence: TGTGCCAGCAGCTTAGTAAGGCAATTCACCGGGGAGCTGTTTTTT.

The chain carries TRBV6-5 and TRBJ2-7; possible D gene TRBD2, 5 bases. V was shortened by 7 bases and J by 0 bases, with 16 bases between the two germline ends. The CDR3 spans 15 residues. CDR1 is MNHEY, CDR2 SVGAGI, per germline. Here the CDR3 DNA reads TGTGCCAGCACTCGTCGACTACCAAGCTCCTACGAGCAGTACTTC. Translation: CASTRRLPSSYEQYF.

The chain carries TRBV27 and TRBJ2-5, with D perhaps TRBD1 or TRBD2 (5 bases each). Germline V gene lookup returns CDR1 MNHEY and CDR2 SMNVEV (reference sequence). This CDR3 is built from 13 residues. V was trimmed by 5 bases and J by 5 bases, leaving 12 bases between them. This CDR3 is CASSLRERETQYF. As DNA, the CDR3 is TGTGCCAGCAGTCTCAGGGAGCGGGAGACCCAGTACTTC.

V gene TRBV7-9 combines with J gene TRBJ2-1, with TRBD1 matching 10 bases. This CDR3 has 16 amino acids. Germline V gives CDR1 SEHNR, CDR2 FQNEAQ (reference sequence). Losses at the gene ends were 5 bases for V and 4 bases for J; bases not matched to a gene: 8. The CDR3 region has the DNA TGTGCCAGCAGCCAAGGGGACAGGGGTCAGTACAATGAGCAGTTCTTC. Protein sequence: CASSQGDRGQYNEQFF. The whole variable domain, filled in from reference TRBV7-9 and TRBJ2-1, reads DTGVSQNPRHKITKRGQNVTFRCDPISEHNRLYWYRQTLGQGPEFLTYFQNEAQLEKSRLLSDRFSAERPKGSFSTLEIQRTEQGDSAMYLCASSQGDRGQYNEQFFGPGTRLTVL.

The gene calls are TRBV9 and TRBJ1-1; D call uncertain. CDR1 is SGDLS and CDR2 is YYNGEE in the germline V gene. The CDR3 sequence is 13 residues long. The ends were cut back, 4 bases at V and 1 base at J, with 8 bases in the middle. CDR3 amino acids: CASSQSPNTEAFF. The CDR3, as DNA: TGTGCCAGCAGCCAATCTCCGAACACTGAAGCTTTCTTT. Supplemented by reference TRBV9 and TRBJ1-1, the full variable domain reads DSGVTQTPKHLITATGQRVTLRCSPRSGDLSVYWYQQSLDQGLQFLIQYYNGEERAKGNILERFSAQQFPDLHSELNLSSLELGDSALYFCASSQSPNTEAFFGQGTRLTVV.

The CDR3, as DNA: TGTGCCAGCAGCCCACAGGGGTACTATGGCTACACCTTC. This gives the protein CASSPQGYYGYTF. The chain joins TRBV6-5 to TRBJ1-2; TRBD1 aligns across 7 bases. The CDR3 contains 13 residues. After removal of 6 bases from V and 3 bases from J, the junction contained 4 bases not matched to a gene. Per germline, CDR1 MNHEY and CDR2 SVGAGI.

The V gene is TRBV6-6, the J gene TRBJ2-2; D is undetermined. The CDR3 has 11 residues. Trimming stripped 7 bases from V and 8 bases from J, with 8 bases between. In germline, CDR1 is MNHNY, CDR2 SVGAGI (reference sequence). As DNA, the CDR3 is TGTGCCAGCACCGACCAAGGGGAGCTGTTTTTT. Protein: CASTDQGELFF.

CDR3 residues: CASSAAGSYNEQFF. CDR3 nucleotides: TGCGCCAGCAGCGCGGCGGGGTCCTACAATGAGCAGTTCTTC. This chain connects TRBV5-1 to TRBJ2-1, with D perhaps matching TRBD2 (6 bases). V dropped 4 bases and J dropped 1 base, with 9 bases sitting between them. The CDR3 runs to 14 residues. CDR1 and CDR2 (germline): SGHRS, YFSETQ.

This chain connects TRBV27 to TRBJ2-1; D possibly matches TRBD1 or TRBD2 (5 bases each). CDR1 and CDR2 (germline): MNHEY, SMNVEV (reference sequence). Trimming shortened V by 7 bases and J by 9 bases, and 16 bases separated the two germline ends. The CDR3 contains 13 residues. CDR3 nucleotide sequence: TGTGCCAGCAAGGGGCTAGCCTCCAGTGAGCAGTTCTTC. Its translation: CASKGLASSEQFF.